This TCR beta chain was found in a study of T cells in tumors after PD-1 blockade (dated by TCRdb to about 2019). As for the study more broadly: Exclusion criteria were prior checkpoint blockade, use of systemic immunosuppressants, or recent radiotherapy or other anti-cancer therapy within 4 weeks. Patients were treated with either pembrolizumab 200 mg every 3 weeks or cemiplimab 350 mg every 2 weeks. Some patients also continued taking vismodegib 150 mg daily during anti-PD-1 treatment. An average of roughly 27,000 TCR templates (range about 500-100,000) and 6,000 to 6,500 unique clonotypes was obtained for tumor samples, about 18-fold deeper than single-cell TCR sequencing. The study performed paired single-cell RNA and TCR sequencing on site-matched tumors from BCC or SCC patients before and after anti-PD-1 therapy. RECIST version 1.1 was used to assess clinical response. What the authors observed across the whole study: Clonal replacement was observed only between pre- and post-treatment samples and not between two pre-treatment samples, a pattern that was regarded as arguing against biopsy timing or location artifacts. About 41% of tumor TCR clonotypes were found in blood, and some novel exhausted tumor clones appeared in pre-treatment blood, suggesting peripheral recruitment. The source of novel T cell clones was not identified, and lymphoid organs or rare unexpanded clones within the tumor or the tumor periphery could be included among the possible sources. Most exhausted CD8+ clones that expanded after therapy were novel clonotypes not detected before treatment, suggesting clonal replacement instead of reinvigoration of pre-existing clones.

In the case of this clone: Its antigen is unknown. The record has no base qualities; no much larger clone is one base away.

The germline V gene (reference sequence) sets CDR1 to GTSNPN and CDR2 to SVGIG. Spanning cysteine to phenylalanine, the CDR3 consists of 13 amino acids. The kept DNA is CDR3 alone, 39 bases in frame from the first base. Germline trimming amounts to 4 bases on V and 4 bases on J, with 2 as the count of junction bases outside the gene matches. The sample's time point label, in plain terms: after anti-PD-1 therapy. The tumor biopsies were site-matched, meaning the biopsies were taken from the same primary tumor before and after PD-1 blockade. Genomic DNA extracted from tumor biopsies or peripheral blood was used for bulk TCRbeta sequencing, with input ranging from about 616 ng to 6,500 ng. To detect rare clonotypes with greater sensitivity than single-cell TCR sequencing, bulk TCRbeta sequencing was done on the leftover biopsy material. All patients had histologically proven advanced or metastatic basal or squamous cell carcinoma and were poor candidates for surgical resection. The basal cell carcinoma cohort comprised 10 to 12 patients, of whom 8 had bulk tumor TCR sequencing. Fresh biopsies were taken from the primary tumor site, and part of the biopsy material was kept in RNAlater for exome and bulk TCR sequencing.

The immunoSEQ platform was used for deep TCRbeta sequencing. The paper's data handling went like this. For further analysis, only productive rearrangements were exported from the immunoSEQ Analyzer. A two-sided binomial test at Bonferroni-corrected P below 0.01 was used to call clones with significant expansion or contraction between timepoints. T cell phenotypes were assigned to bulk TCRbeta clonotypes by matching to single-cell RNA+TCR-seq clones sharing the same TCRbeta sequence. Using bulk TCR sequencing data, clone enrichment in tumor was calculated by dividing a clone's tumor frequency by the same clone's PBMC frequency. TCRs were sorted with GLIPH into specificity groups, meaning clusters of distinct TCRs that share CDR3 motifs and likely recognize common antigens. The table was pulled from immuneACCESS by TCRdb, which kept in-frame rearrangements only. Such tables lose some clones; where checked, under half of the loss comes from unresolved V genes, and the rest has no known cause. The DNA was the basis for D and trimming; V, J and clone size are from that table. This sample is represented by around 4,800 clones; roughly three fifths of them were singletons. Jointly, the top ten make up around 15% of the sample.

The rearranged segments are TRBV30 and TRBJ2-7, with 12 bases aligning to TRBD2. The specimen was tumor tissue, collected after anti-PD-1 treatment. The clonotype was recovered from a human donor with basal cell carcinoma. Read as DNA, the sequence is TGTGCCTGGACGACTAGCGGGGGATACGAGCAGTACTTC. Protein translation: CAWTTSGGYEQYF.